This T cell receptor (beta chain) appears in the sequencing data of a study of identical twins. Study-level results: The models systematically underestimated how much out-of-frame TCR alpha was shared in monozygotic twins. Researchers reported weaker excess twin sharing in beta out-of-frame sequences.

This clonotype was observed a handful of times. Antigen unknown. The CDR3 consists of 15 residues. Trimming cost V 4 bases and J 8 bases; bases outside gene matches: 9. Looked up from germline, CDR1 is SGHRS and CDR2 is YFSETQ. Each CDR3 protein gets one entry after TCRdb re-called the 5' RACE reads with MiXCR. The sample yields more than 400,000 distinct CDR3 sequences, 12% to 15% seen once. These data were also filed under a second study, of yellow fever vaccine responses in identical twins. This second report adds: Reported findings indicate that twins' vaccine T cell responses seemed partially convergent, partially personalized.

The sequence derives from a woman aged 18 to 35 in good health. This chain connects TRBV5-1 to TRBJ1-4, with TRBD1 matching over 9 bases. The material sequenced was CD4+ T cells sorted from blood. The DNA of the CDR3 is TGCGCCAGCAGCAGAGGACAGGGGCTAGGGGAAAAACTGTTTTTT. Its protein product is CASSRGQGLGEKLFF.